The source of this TCR beta chain is a study of blood T cell repertoires in COVID-19. The repertoire was sequenced with immunoSEQ multiplex PCR; TCRdb's copy has only in-frame clones and lacks some. Of 300,000 to 350,000 clones listed, roughly 85% are singletons. Germline loops: CDR1 SGDLS, CDR2 YYNGEE. V lost 2 bases to trimming and J lost 7 bases, with 8 bases between them. This CDR3 contains 12 residues. This rearrangement joins TRBV9 to TRBJ2-3, with D possibly TRBD2 on 6 matching bases. Sequenced material: PBMCs or T cells enriched from blood (not recorded which). The origin of this receptor is a woman aged 40-49 years with acute COVID-19. The chain's CDR3 is CASSVGGHTQYF. The DNA for the CDR3 is TGTGCCAGCAGCGTGGGAGGCCATACGCAGTATTTT.